This T cell receptor (beta chain) comes out of a study of blood T cells in healthy people across ages. This CDR3 contains 15 residues. J gave up 3 bases and V 5 bases, and 6 bases lay outside the gene matches. Germline CDR1 is DFQATT and CDR2 is SNEGSKA (reference sequence). A J-beta primer mix and a sample-barcoded 5' primer were used in a second PCR of about 6 to 12 cycles. Using its own MiXCR run on the 5' RACE reads, TCRdb lists one record per CDR3 protein. Of more than 500,000 distinct CDR3 sequences in the sample, around a quarter were seen once. A further study also used this sample, focusing on T cells of mothers and their children. From that paper: The overlap seen between related mothers and children slightly exceeded that of unrelated pairs, though not significantly.

The sample comprised blood. This rearrangement joins TRBV20-1 to TRBJ2-1, with TRBD2 matching over 11 bases. This receptor was identified in a boy aged 2 to 9 in good health. CDR3 sequence reads: CSARTLAGGYNEQFF. The DNA of the CDR3 is TGCAGTGCTCGAACCCTAGCGGGGGGCTACAATGAGCAGTTCTTC.